The source of this TCR beta chain is a study of cytotoxic CD8 clonotypes in ibrutinib-treated CLL. CDR1 and CDR2 (germline): LGHNA, YNFKEQ. The CDR3 is 18 amino acids. V shed 2 bases and J shed 6 bases, with 23 bases lying between them. Repertoires were generated with immunoSEQ multiplex PCR, while TCRdb's copy carries only in-frame clones and drops some. The sample contains around 70,000 clones, 68% of which appear only once. The study's findings and limits: Baseline-level clonality went beyond age-matched healthy donors and moved in step with circulating CD8+ T-cell counts.

On this clone itself: The antigen is not known.

The chain joins TRBV4-2 to TRBJ1-5, with D possibly matching TRBD1 (5 bases). The TCR comes from a human donor with chronic lymphocytic leukemia. The sequences come from PBMCs, collected after 12 months of ibrutinib treatment. CDR3 sequence: CASSQKHRGRQGFQPQHF. DNA for the CDR3: TGTGCCAGCAGCCAAAAACATAGGGGCCGCCAGGGCTTTCAGCCCCAGCATTTT.